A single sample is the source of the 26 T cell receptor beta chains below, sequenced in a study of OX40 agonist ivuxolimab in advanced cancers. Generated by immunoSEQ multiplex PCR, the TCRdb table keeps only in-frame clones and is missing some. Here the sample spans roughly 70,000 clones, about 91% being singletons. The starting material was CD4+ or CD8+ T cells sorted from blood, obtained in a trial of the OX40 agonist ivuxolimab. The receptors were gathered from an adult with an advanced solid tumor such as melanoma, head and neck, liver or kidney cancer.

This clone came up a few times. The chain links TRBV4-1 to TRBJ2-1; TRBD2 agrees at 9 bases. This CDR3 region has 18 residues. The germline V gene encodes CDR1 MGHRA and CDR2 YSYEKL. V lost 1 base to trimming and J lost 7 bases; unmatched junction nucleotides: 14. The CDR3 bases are TGCGCCAGCAGCCAAGGGCTAGCGGGACCGAGAGAGGCTAATGAGCAGTTCTTC. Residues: CASSQGLAGPREANEQFF.

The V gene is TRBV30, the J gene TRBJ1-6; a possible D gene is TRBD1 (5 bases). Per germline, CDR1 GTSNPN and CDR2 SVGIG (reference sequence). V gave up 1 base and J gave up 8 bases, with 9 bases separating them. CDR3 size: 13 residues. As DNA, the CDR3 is TGTGCCTGGAGTGATAGGGGAGATTCACCCCTCCACTTT. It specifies CAWSDRGDSPLHF.

The DNA of the CDR3 is TGTGCCAGCAGTTCCTACCGGACAGGGGCCAGCAGACTGTTTTTT. This encodes CASSSYRTGASRLFF. The chain couples TRBV28 to TRBJ1-4; 9 bases align to TRBD1. Trimming removed 4 bases from V and 13 bases from J; junction bases left unmatched: 13. This CDR3 is 15 amino acids long. The V gene's germline CDR1 is MDHEN and CDR2 SYDVKM. Based on the CDR3 plus reference TRBV28 and TRBJ1-4, the full variable domain is DVKVTQSSRYLVKRTGEKVFLECVQDMDHENMFWYRQDPGLGLRLIYFSYDVKMKEKGDIPEGYSVSREKKERFSLILESASTNQTSMYLCASSSYRTGASRLFFGSGTQLSVL.

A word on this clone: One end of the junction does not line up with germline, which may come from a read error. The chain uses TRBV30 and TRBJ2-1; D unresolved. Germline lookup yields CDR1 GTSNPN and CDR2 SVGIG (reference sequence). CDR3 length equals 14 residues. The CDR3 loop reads CAWSDFLRGNKQFF. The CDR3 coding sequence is TGTGCCTGGAGTGACTTTTTACGAGGCAATAAGCAGTTCTTC. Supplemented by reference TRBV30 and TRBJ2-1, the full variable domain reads SQTIHQWPATLVQPVGSPLSLECTVEGTSNPNLYWYRQAAGRGLQLLFYSVGIGQISSEVPQNLSASRPQDRQFILSSKKLLLSDSGFYLCAWSDFLRGNKQFFGPGTRLTVL.

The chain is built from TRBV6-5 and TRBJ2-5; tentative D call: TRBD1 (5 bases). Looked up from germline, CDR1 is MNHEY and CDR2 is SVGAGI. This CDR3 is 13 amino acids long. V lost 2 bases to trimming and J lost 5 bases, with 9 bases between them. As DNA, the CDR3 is TGTGCCAGCAGTTACAGGGGAATGGAGACCCAGTACTTC. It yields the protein CASSYRGMETQYF.

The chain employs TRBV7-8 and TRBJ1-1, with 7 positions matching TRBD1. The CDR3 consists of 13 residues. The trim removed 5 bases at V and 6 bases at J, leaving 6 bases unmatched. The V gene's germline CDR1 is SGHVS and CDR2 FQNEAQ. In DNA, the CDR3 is TGTGCCAGCAGCATGACAGGGAAAGCTGAAGCTTTCTTT. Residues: CASSMTGKAEAFF.

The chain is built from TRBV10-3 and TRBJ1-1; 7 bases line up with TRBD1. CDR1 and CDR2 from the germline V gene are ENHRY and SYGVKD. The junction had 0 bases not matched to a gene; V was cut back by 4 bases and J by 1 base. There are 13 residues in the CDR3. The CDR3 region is CAISGQGNTEAFF. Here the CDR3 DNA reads TGTGCCATCAGTGGACAGGGGAACACTGAAGCTTTCTTT.

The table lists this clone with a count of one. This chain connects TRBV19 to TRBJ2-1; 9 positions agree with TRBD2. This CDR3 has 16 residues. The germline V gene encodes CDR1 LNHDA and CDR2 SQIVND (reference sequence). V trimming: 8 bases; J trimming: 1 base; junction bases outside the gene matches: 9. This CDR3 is CASRRNSGSSYNEQFF. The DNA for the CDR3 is TGTGCCAGTCGCCGGAATAGCGGGAGTTCCTACAATGAGCAGTTCTTC. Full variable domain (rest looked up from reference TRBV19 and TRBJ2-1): DGGITQSPKYLFRKEGQNVTLSCEQNLNHDAMYWYRQDPGQGLRLIYYSQIVNDFQKGDIAEGYSVSREKKESFPLTVTSAQKNPTAFYLCASRRNSGSSYNEQFFGPGTRLTVL.

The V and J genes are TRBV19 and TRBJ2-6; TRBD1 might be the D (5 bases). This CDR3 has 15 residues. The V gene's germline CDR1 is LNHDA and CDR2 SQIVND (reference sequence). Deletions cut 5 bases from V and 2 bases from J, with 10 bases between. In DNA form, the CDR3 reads TGTGCCAGTAGTTCTCAGGGTGCTGGGGCCAACGTCCTGACTTTC. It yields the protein CASSSQGAGANVLTF.

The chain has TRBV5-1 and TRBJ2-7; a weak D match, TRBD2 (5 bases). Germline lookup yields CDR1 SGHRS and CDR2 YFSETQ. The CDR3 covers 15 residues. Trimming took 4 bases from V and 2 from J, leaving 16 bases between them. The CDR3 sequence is CASSTGLGGAYEQYF. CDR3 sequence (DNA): TGCGCCAGCAGCACGGGTCTAGGAGGAGCCTACGAGCAGTACTTC.

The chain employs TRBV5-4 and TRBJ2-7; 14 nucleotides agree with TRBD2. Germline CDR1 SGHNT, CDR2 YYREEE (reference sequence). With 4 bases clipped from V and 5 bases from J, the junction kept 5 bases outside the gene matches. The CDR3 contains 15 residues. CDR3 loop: CASSQGLAGVDEQYF. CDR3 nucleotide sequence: TGTGCCAGCAGCCAGGGACTAGCGGGAGTGGACGAGCAGTACTTC.

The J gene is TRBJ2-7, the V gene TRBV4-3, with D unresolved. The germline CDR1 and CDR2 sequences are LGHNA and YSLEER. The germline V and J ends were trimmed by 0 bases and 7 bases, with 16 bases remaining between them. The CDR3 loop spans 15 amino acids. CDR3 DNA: TGCGCCAGCAGCCAAGATCAGGATCCGCGCTGGGAGCAGTACTTC. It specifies CASSQDQDPRWEQYF.

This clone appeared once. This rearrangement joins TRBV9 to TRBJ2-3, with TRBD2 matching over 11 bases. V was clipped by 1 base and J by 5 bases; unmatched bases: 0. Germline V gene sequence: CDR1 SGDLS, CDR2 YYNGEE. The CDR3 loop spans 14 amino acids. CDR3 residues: CASSVLAGGDTQYF. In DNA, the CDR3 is TGTGCCAGCAGCGTACTAGCGGGAGGAGATACGCAGTATTTT. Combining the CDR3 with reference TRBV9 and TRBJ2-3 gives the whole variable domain DSGVTQTPKHLITATGQRVTLRCSPRSGDLSVYWYQQSLDQGLQFLIQYYNGEERAKGNILERFSAQQFPDLHSELNLSSLELGDSALYFCASSVLAGGDTQYFGPGTRLTVL.

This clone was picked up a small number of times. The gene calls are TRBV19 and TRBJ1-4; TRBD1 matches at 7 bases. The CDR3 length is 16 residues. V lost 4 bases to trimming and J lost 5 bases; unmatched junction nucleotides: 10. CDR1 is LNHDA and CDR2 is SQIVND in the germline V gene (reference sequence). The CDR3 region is CASSTRIQTGNEKLFF. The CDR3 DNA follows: TGTGCCAGTAGTACACGCATTCAGACAGGGAATGAAAAACTGTTTTTT.

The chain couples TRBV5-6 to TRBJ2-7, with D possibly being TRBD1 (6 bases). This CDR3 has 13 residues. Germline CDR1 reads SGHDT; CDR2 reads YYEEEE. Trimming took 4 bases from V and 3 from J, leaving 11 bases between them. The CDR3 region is CASSPGHSYEQYF. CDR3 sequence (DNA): TGTGCCAGCAGCCCGGGACATAGCTACGAGCAGTACTTC.

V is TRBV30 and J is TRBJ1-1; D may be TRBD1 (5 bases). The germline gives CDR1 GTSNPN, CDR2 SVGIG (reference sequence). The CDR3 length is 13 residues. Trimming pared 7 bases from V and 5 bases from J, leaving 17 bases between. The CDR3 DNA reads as TGTGCCTCCAACAGGATAATCGGAACTGAAGCTTTCTTT. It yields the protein CASNRIIGTEAFF.

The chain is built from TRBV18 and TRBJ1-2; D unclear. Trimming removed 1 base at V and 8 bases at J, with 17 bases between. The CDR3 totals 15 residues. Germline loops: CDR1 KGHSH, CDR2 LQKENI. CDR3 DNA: TGTGCCAGCTCACCACGTAACAGTATCGAGGGCGGCTACACCTTC. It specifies CASSPRNSIEGGYTF.

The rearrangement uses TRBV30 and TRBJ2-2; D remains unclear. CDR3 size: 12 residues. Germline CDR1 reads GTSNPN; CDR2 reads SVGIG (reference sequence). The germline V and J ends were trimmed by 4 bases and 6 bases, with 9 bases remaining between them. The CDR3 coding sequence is TGTGCCTGGACAGAATTTGCCGGGGAGCTGTTTTTT. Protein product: CAWTEFAGELFF.

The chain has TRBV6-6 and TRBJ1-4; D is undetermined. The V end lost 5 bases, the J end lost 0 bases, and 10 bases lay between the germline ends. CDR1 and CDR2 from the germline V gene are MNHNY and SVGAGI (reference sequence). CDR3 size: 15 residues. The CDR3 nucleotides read TGTGCCAGCAGTCCAACAGATCCAACTAATGAAAAACTGTTTTTT. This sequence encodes CASSPTDPTNEKLFF.

The CDR3 nucleotides are TGCGCCAGCAGCCCATCAAGGAGGGGTCCAGAGACCCAGTACTTC. It specifies CASSPSRRGPETQYF. The chain combines TRBV4-3 with TRBJ2-5; a weak D match, TRBD2 (6 bases). Germline loops: CDR1 LGHNA, CDR2 YSLEER. The CDR3 runs 15 residues. Trimming pared 4 bases from V and 4 bases from J, leaving 16 bases between.

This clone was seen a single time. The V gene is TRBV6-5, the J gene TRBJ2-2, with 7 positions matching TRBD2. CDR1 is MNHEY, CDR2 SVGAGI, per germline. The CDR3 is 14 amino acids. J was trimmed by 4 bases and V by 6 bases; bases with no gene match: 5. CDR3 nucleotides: TGTGCCAGCAGCGTGGCTAGCGGCACCGGGGAGCTGTTTTTT. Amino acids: CASSVASGTGELFF.

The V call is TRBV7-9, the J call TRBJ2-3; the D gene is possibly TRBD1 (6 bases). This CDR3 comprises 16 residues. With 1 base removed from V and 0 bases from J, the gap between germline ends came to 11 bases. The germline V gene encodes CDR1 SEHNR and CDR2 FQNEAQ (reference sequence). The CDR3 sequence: CASSLVGTFSTDTQYF. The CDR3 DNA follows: TGTGCCAGCAGCTTAGTCGGGACATTTAGCACAGATACGCAGTATTTT.

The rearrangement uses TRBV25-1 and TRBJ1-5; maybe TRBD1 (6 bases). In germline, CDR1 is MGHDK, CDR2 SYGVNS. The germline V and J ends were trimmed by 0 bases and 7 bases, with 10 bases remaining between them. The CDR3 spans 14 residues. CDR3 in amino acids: CASSEYGGGQPQHF. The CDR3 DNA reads TGTGCCAGCAGTGAATACGGGGGGGGCCAGCCCCAGCATTTT.

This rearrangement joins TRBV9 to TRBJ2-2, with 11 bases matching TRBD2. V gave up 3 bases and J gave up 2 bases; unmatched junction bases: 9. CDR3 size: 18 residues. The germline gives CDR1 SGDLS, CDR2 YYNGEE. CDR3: CASSAGLAGQSNTGELFF. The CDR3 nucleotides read TGTGCCAGCAGCGCCGGACTAGCGGGCCAAAGCAACACCGGGGAGCTGTTTTTT.

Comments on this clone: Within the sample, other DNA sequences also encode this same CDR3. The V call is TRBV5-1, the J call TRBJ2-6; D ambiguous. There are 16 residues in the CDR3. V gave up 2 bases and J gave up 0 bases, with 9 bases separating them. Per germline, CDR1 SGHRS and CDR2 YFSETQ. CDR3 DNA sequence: TGCGCCAGCAGCTTAGGCGGATCCTCTGGGGCCAACGTCCTGACTTTC. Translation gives CASSLGGSSGANVLTF.

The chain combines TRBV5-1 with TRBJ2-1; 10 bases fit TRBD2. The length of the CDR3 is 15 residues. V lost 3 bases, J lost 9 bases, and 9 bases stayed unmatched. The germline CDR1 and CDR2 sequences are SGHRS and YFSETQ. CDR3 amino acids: CASSSASGRLGEQFF. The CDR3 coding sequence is TGCGCCAGCAGCTCGGCTAGCGGGAGACTTGGTGAGCAGTTCTTC.